The present entry profiles one TCR beta chain with its context. Its antigen is as yet unknown. The sample is drawn from a study of OX40 agonist ivuxolimab in advanced cancers. Trimming removed 5 bases from V and 10 bases from J; junction bases left unmatched: 9. Germline CDR1 is MDHEN and CDR2 is SYDVKM. The CDR3 is 15 amino acids. Whole-study findings and limits: Nonresponders, in some cases, also had low normalized T-cell clonal expansion.

Sequencing was performed with immunoSEQ multiplex PCR; in TCRdb, only in-frame clones are kept and a portion is missing. The sample has 55,000 to 70,000 clones, 85% to 90% seen once. The sequence derives from an adult with an advanced solid tumor such as melanoma, head and neck, liver or kidney cancer. This chain uses TRBV28 with TRBJ1-6; 9 bases agree with TRBD1. The sample in question was CD4+ or CD8+ T cells sorted from blood, obtained in a trial of the OX40 agonist ivuxolimab. DNA for the CDR3: TGTGCCAGCAGTCCAACCGGACAGGGGATATCACCCCTCCACTTT. It encodes CASSPTGQGISPLHF.